Listed below are T cell receptor beta chains from one sample, sequenced in a study of Ad26.COV2.S vaccination and SARS-CoV-2 variants. Generated by immunoSEQ multiplex PCR, the TCRdb table keeps only in-frame clones and is missing some. The table has some 480,000 clones, roughly 87% seen once. The sample was peripheral blood, taken in a trial of Ad26.COV2.S vaccine versus placebo. The receptors were sampled from a person between 18 and 59 years old who received the Ad26.COV2.S COVID-19 vaccine or a placebo. Each CDR3 is given with its conserved first and last residue. D genes are given only for firm matches. Not every row has a clone size; where given, it reads once, few, many or a size class.

v_call: TRBV19
j_call: TRBJ1-2
d_call: TRBD1
clone_size: NA
cdr3_aa: CASSGQGNYGYTF
cdr3_nt: TGTGCCAGTAGCGGACAGGGGAACTATGGCTACACCTTC

v_call: TRBV19
j_call: TRBJ1-1
d_call: NA
clone_size: many
cdr3_aa: CASNADLNTEAFF
cdr3_nt: TGTGCCAGTAATGCAGATTTGAACACTGAAGCTTTCTTT

v_call: TRBV15
j_call: TRBJ1-5
d_call: NA
clone_size: NA
cdr3_aa: CATSQAPYSNQPQHF
cdr3_nt: TGTGCCACTAGTCAGGCGCCTTATAGCAATCAGCCCCAGCATTTT

v_call: TRBV7-2
j_call: TRBJ2-7
d_call: NA
clone_size: NA
cdr3_aa: CASSWAAGEQYF
cdr3_nt: TGTGCCAGCAGCTGGGCAGCCGGCGAGCAGTACTTC

v_call: TRBV9
j_call: TRBJ2-7
d_call: TRBD1
clone_size: NA
cdr3_aa: CASSARDSVTYEQYF
cdr3_nt: TGTGCCAGCAGCGCACGGGACAGTGTAACCTACGAGCAGTACTTC

v_call: TRBV29-1
j_call: TRBJ2-1
d_call: TRBD2
clone_size: NA
cdr3_aa: CSVAGLAGYEQFF
cdr3_nt: TGCAGCGTAGCGGGACTAGCGGGCTATGAGCAGTTCTTC

v_call: TRBV5-1
j_call: TRBJ2-5
d_call: TRBD1
clone_size: once
cdr3_aa: CASSLTGAKRETQYF
cdr3_nt: TGCGCCAGCAGCCTGACAGGGGCTAAACGAGAGACCCAGTACTTC

v_call: TRBV2
j_call: TRBJ2-2
d_call: NA
clone_size: few
cdr3_aa: CASAAANTGELFF
cdr3_nt: TGTGCCAGCGCTGCGGCGAACACCGGGGAGCTGTTTTTT

v_call: TRBV18
j_call: TRBJ2-4
d_call: TRBD2
clone_size: NA
cdr3_aa: CASSPRAGDGLDIQYF
cdr3_nt: TGTGCCAGCTCACCAAGGGCGGGGGATGGATTAGACATTCAGTACTTC

v_call: TRBV5-4
j_call: TRBJ2-6
d_call: NA
clone_size: NA
cdr3_aa: CASSSPGANVLTF
cdr3_nt: TGTGCCAGCAGCAGCCCTGGGGCCAACGTCCTGACTTTC

v_call: TRBV4-2
j_call: TRBJ2-1
d_call: TRBD2
clone_size: NA
cdr3_aa: CASSQESSLMVAGNEQFF
cdr3_nt: TGTGCCAGCAGCCAAGAATCAAGCCTTATGGTAGCGGGAAATGAGCAGTTCTTC

v_call: TRBV5-4
j_call: TRBJ2-1
d_call: TRBD1
clone_size: NA
cdr3_aa: CASSKDRPTYNEQFF
cdr3_nt: TGTGCCAGCAGTAAGGACAGGCCCACATACAATGAGCAGTTCTTC

v_call: TRBV5-4
j_call: TRBJ2-7
d_call: NA
clone_size: NA
cdr3_aa: CAQRMGLASHEQYF
cdr3_nt: TGTGCCCAGAGGATGGGGCTAGCTAGCCACGAGCAGTACTTC

v_call: TRBV28
j_call: TRBJ1-2
d_call: NA
clone_size: NA
cdr3_aa: CASSLSWRGRIF
cdr3_nt: TGTGCCAGCAGTTTATCGTGGAGGGGACGGATCTTC

v_call: TRBV4-3
j_call: TRBJ2-3
d_call: TRBD1
clone_size: NA
cdr3_aa: CASSRQGFDTQYF
cdr3_nt: TGCGCCAGCAGCCGACAGGGTTTTGATACGCAGTATTTT

v_call: TRBV19
j_call: TRBJ2-7
d_call: NA
clone_size: NA
cdr3_aa: CASSQASYEQYF
cdr3_nt: TGTGCCAGTAGTCAGGCTTCCTACGAGCAGTACTTC

v_call: TRBV19
j_call: TRBJ1-1
d_call: TRBD1
clone_size: NA
cdr3_aa: CATRDRGNTEAFF
cdr3_nt: TGTGCCACCCGGGACAGGGGAAACACTGAAGCTTTCTTT

v_call: TRBV3-1/TRBV3-2
j_call: TRBJ2-1
d_call: TRBD2
clone_size: NA
cdr3_aa: CASSQDLLTGGGQFF
cdr3_nt: TGTGCCAGCAGCCAAGATCTTCTGACGGGCGGGGGGCAGTTCTTC

v_call: TRBV5-1
j_call: TRBJ2-1
d_call: TRBD2
clone_size: NA
cdr3_aa: CASSFPSGRVSYNEQFF
cdr3_nt: TGCGCCAGCAGCTTCCCTAGCGGGAGAGTTTCCTACAATGAGCAGTTCTTC

v_call: TRBV19
j_call: TRBJ1-1
d_call: NA
clone_size: NA
cdr3_aa: CASSILGGDTEAFF
cdr3_nt: TGTGCCAGTAGTATATTGGGGGGAGACACTGAAGCTTTCTTT

v_call: TRBV7-2
j_call: TRBJ2-2
d_call: NA
clone_size: NA
cdr3_aa: CASSLAIGSVGGELFF
cdr3_nt: TGTGCCAGCAGCTTAGCGATTGGAAGCGTCGGCGGGGAGCTGTTTTTT

v_call: TRBV7-9
j_call: TRBJ2-1
d_call: TRBD1
clone_size: NA
cdr3_aa: CASSNSGQGEFF
cdr3_nt: TGTGCCAGCAGCAATTCTGGACAGGGAGAGTTCTTC

v_call: TRBV6-1
j_call: TRBJ1-5
d_call: NA
clone_size: NA
cdr3_aa: CASSEASGSQYQPQHF
cdr3_nt: TGTGCCAGCAGTGAAGCCTCGGGGAGCCAGTATCAGCCCCAGCATTTT

v_call: TRBV28
j_call: TRBJ2-1
d_call: TRBD1
clone_size: NA
cdr3_aa: CASSGTVLSYNEQFF
cdr3_nt: TGTGCCAGCAGTGGGACAGTTCTCTCCTACAATGAGCAGTTCTTC